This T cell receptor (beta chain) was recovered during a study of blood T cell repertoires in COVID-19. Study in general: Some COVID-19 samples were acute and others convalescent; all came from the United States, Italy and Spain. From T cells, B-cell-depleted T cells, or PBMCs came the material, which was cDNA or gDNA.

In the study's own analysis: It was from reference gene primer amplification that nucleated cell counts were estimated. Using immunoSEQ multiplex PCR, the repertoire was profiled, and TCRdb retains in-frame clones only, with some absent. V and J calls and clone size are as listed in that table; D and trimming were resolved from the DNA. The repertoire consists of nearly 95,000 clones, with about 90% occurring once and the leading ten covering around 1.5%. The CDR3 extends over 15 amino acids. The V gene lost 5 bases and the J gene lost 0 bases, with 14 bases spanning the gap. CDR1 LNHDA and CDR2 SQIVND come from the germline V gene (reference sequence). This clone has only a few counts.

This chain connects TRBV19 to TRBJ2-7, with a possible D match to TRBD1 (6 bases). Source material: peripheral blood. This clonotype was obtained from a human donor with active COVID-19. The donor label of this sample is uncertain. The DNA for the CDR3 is TGTGCCAGTAGTGAGAGACAGGCAAGCTCCTACGAGCAGTACTTC. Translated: CASSERQASSYEQYF.